Listed below are T cell receptor beta chains from one sample, sequenced in a study of long-term antiretroviral therapy in people with HIV. Clones were sequenced by immunoSEQ multiplex PCR, and TCRdb holds only the in-frame ones, with some missing. The data hold about 40,000 clones, with roughly four fifths observed a single time. The source material was unsorted PBMCs, sampled 1 year after starting antiretroviral therapy. The receptors originated from a man between 18 and 35 years old with HIV. CDR3s include the opening cysteine and the closing phenylalanine or tryptophan. Fields, in order: CDR3 length, clone size, V gene, J gene, D gene, CDR3 protein, CDR3 DNA. The D gene is left open where the match is weak. For some rows the clone size is stated as once, few or many, or as a class when expanded; others skip it.

>16|NA|TRBV6-5|TRBJ2-2|TRBD1
CASSYQDRLNTGELFF
TGTGCCAGCAGTTACCAGGACAGGCTGAACACCGGGGAGCTGTTTTTT
>15|NA|TRBV2|TRBJ2-7|NA
CASISRDKRAYEQYF
TGTGCCAGCATCTCTCGGGACAAGAGAGCCTACGAGCAGTACTTC
>13|NA|TRBV27|TRBJ1-1|NA
CASSWAPGSEAFF
TGTGCCAGCAGTTGGGCCCCGGGCTCTGAAGCTTTCTTT
>15|NA|TRBV6-6|TRBJ2-2|TRBD1
CASRPDREATGELFF
TGTGCCAGCAGACCGGACAGGGAAGCAACCGGGGAGCTGTTTTTT
>14|once|TRBV4-1|TRBJ1-2|NA
CASSPDTGNYGYTF
TGCGCCAGCAGCCCGGATACAGGGAACTATGGCTACACCTTC
>18|NA|TRBV2|TRBJ1-5|NA
CASSEPTSWRVGNQPQHF
TGTGCCAGCAGTGAACCGACGTCATGGAGGGTCGGCAATCAGCCCCAGCATTTT
>12|NA|TRBV25-1|TRBJ2-2|NA
CASSERTGELFF
TGTGCCAGCAGTGAAAGAACCGGGGAGCTGTTTTTT
>18|NA|TRBV7-9|TRBJ1-1|TRBD1
CASSSYSRDRGMNTEAFF
TGTGCCAGCAGCTCGTATAGCCGGGACAGGGGTATGAACACTGAAGCTTTCTTT
>12|NA|TRBV29-1|TRBJ2-3|NA
CSVNRQLDTQYF
TGCAGCGTTAACCGACAGTTAGATACGCAGTATTTT
>13|NA|TRBV5-4|TRBJ1-1|NA
CASSPSLNTEAFF
TGTGCCAGCAGCCCGTCTCTGAACACTGAAGCTTTCTTT
>14|NA|TRBV19|TRBJ2-1|NA
CASSEWASYNEQFF
TGTGCCAGTAGTGAATGGGCCTCTTACAATGAGCAGTTCTTC
>13|NA|TRBV5-6|TRBJ1-1|NA
CASDDSMNTEAFF
TGTGCCAGCGACGACAGTATGAACACTGAAGCTTTCTTT
>16|NA|TRBV21-1|TRBJ2-4|NA
CASRPCRGTLKNIQYF
TGTGCCAGCCGTCCTTGTCGGGGAACACTCAAAAACATTCAGTACTTC
>16|NA|TRBV18|TRBJ2-1|TRBD2
CASSPPAGGTYNEQFF
TGTGCCAGCTCACCACCAGCGGGAGGGACCTACAATGAGCAGTTCTTC
>15|once|TRBV18|TRBJ2-7|NA
CASSPREGRAYEQYF
TGTGCCAGCTCACCCAGGGAAGGTAGGGCCTACGAGCAGTACTTC
>18|NA|TRBV5-4|TRBJ2-1|TRBD2
CASTPATSGPRRGNEQFF
TGTGCCAGCACCCCGGCGACTAGCGGGCCCCGTAGGGGCAATGAGCAGTTCTTC
>12|few|TRBV19|TRBJ1-5|NA
CASQDGNQPQHF
TGTGCCAGTCAGGACGGGAATCAGCCCCAGCATTTT
>13|few|TRBV2|TRBJ2-1|NA
CASGSGRNNEQFF
TGTGCCAGCGGCTCGGGCAGAAACAATGAGCAGTTCTTC
>14|NA|TRBV6-5|TRBJ2-7|NA
CASSYAGQSYEQYF
TGTGCCAGCAGTTACGCGGGACAGTCCTACGAGCAGTACTTC
>12|NA|TRBV7-2|TRBJ2-4|TRBD1
CASSLDIGDRYF
TGTGCCAGCAGCTTAGACATTGGGGACAGGTACTTC
>14|NA|TRBV28|TRBJ1-1|NA
CASSFGDINTEAFF
TGTGCCAGCAGTTTCGGGGATATTAACACTGAAGCTTTCTTT
>15|NA|TRBV5-1|TRBJ2-1|NA
CASSLTASSYNEQFF
TGCGCCAGCAGCTTGACCGCAAGCTCCTACAATGAGCAGTTCTTC
>13|NA|TRBV19|TRBJ2-1|TRBD1
CASSMVRGHEQFF
TGTGCCAGTAGTATGGTCAGGGGGCATGAGCAGTTCTTC
>13|NA|TRBV29-1|TRBJ1-1|TRBD1
CSVLTGQATEAFF
TGCAGCGTTTTAACGGGACAGGCCACTGAAGCTTTCTTT
>18|NA|TRBV28|TRBJ2-3|TRBD1
CASSSIDAGTGDTDTQYF
TGTGCCAGCAGTTCGATCGATGCCGGGACAGGGGACACAGATACGCAGTATTTT
>12|NA|TRBV5-1|TRBJ1-2|NA
CASSLEGFGYTF
TGCGCCAGCAGCTTGGAAGGGTTCGGCTACACCTTC
>17|NA|TRBV5-6|TRBJ1-1|NA
CASSLGPQGFVNTEAFF
TGTGCCAGCAGCTTGGGCCCTCAGGGTTTCGTGAACACTGAAGCTTTCTTT
>13|NA|TRBV6-4|TRBJ2-7|NA
CASSDSSSYEQYF
TGTGCCAGCAGTGATTCGAGCTCCTACGAGCAGTACTTC
>13|NA|TRBV6-5|TRBJ2-1|NA
CASSGTGINEQFF
TGTGCCTCTTCAGGGACTGGTATCAATGAGCAGTTCTTC
>15|NA|TRBV18|TRBJ2-2|TRBD1
CASSPTGGGTGELFF
TGTGCCAGCTCACCCACAGGGGGTGGCACCGGGGAGCTGTTTTTT
>15|NA|TRBV11-2|TRBJ2-1|NA
CASSLGTVSYNEQFF
TGTGCCAGCAGCTTAGGGACAGTTTCCTACAATGAGCAGTTCTTC
>11|NA|TRBV19|TRBJ2-1|NA
CASSEYNEQFF
TGTGCCAGTAGTGAGTACAATGAGCAGTTCTTC
>10|NA|TRBV10-2|TRBJ1-2|NA
CASRDYGYTF
TGCGCCAGCAGGGACTATGGCTACACCTTC
>13|NA|TRBV7-6|TRBJ2-1|TRBD1
CASRDTGVGEQFF
TGTGCCAGCAGGGACACAGGGGTAGGTGAGCAGTTCTTC
>12|NA|TRBV29-1|TRBJ2-1|NA
CSVEFRDNEQFF
TGCAGCGTTGAGTTTAGAGACAATGAGCAGTTCTTC
>16|NA|TRBV28|TRBJ2-1|TRBD2
CASRTMSSGSRYEQFF
TGTGCCAGCAGGACAATGTCTAGCGGGAGTAGGTATGAGCAGTTCTTC
>17|NA|TRBV28|TRBJ1-1|NA
CASSFFLGRGWNTEAFF
TGTGCCAGCAGTTTTTTCTTGGGCAGGGGATGGAACACTGAAGCTTTCTTT
>15|NA|TRBV5-1|TRBJ2-7|NA
CASSLVSAGADEQYF
TGCGCCAGCAGCTTGGTGTCGGCAGGGGCAGACGAGCAGTACTTC
>14|NA|TRBV11-2|TRBJ2-1|TRBD1
CASSLGQGNNEQFF
TGTGCCAGCAGCTTGGGACAGGGGAACAATGAGCAGTTCTTC
>14|NA|TRBV5-1|TRBJ2-7|NA
CASSLAGGPYEQYF
TGCGCCAGCAGCTTGGCCGGAGGGCCCTACGAGCAGTACTTC
>17|few|TRBV19|TRBJ1-2|TRBD1
CASSASGTGIGDYGYTF
TGTGCCAGTAGTGCCTCCGGGACAGGGATAGGTGACTATGGCTACACCTTC
>12|NA|TRBV7-9|TRBJ1-1|NA
CASSHDNTEAFF
TGTGCCAGCAGCCATGATAACACTGAAGCTTTCTTT
>18|once|TRBV9|TRBJ1-4|NA
CASSERGTEGGTNEKLFF
TGTGCCAGCAGCGAAAGGGGGACGGAGGGGGGAACTAATGAAAAACTGTTTTTT
>13|NA|TRBV10-3|TRBJ2-1|NA
CATRPSGHNEQFF
TGTGCCACCCGTCCCTCCGGCCACAATGAGCAGTTCTTC
>13|NA|TRBV29-1|TRBJ2-2|TRBD2
CSVLLGGAGELFF
TGCAGCGTTTTGCTGGGGGGGGCCGGGGAGCTGTTTTTT
>13|NA|TRBV7-3|TRBJ2-1|NA
CASSSTGRNEQFF
TGTGCCAGCAGCTCGACAGGTAGGAATGAGCAGTTCTTC
>17|NA|TRBV12-5|TRBJ1-1|NA
CASGLEWGHRGNTEAFF
TGTGCTAGTGGTTTAGAGTGGGGGCACCGGGGGAACACTGAAGCTTTCTTT
>15|NA|TRBV5-1|TRBJ2-5|TRBD1
CASSLEGQGGETQYF
TGCGCCAGCAGCTTGGAGGGACAGGGGGGTGAGACCCAGTACTTC
>16|NA|TRBV7-9|TRBJ2-1|NA
CASSSGGGGLYNEQFF
TGTGCCAGCAGCTCAGGGGGCGGGGGGCTCTACAATGAGCAGTTCTTC
>18|NA|TRBV5-5|TRBJ1-1|NA
CASSLGRGAGHLGTEAFF
TGTGCCAGCAGCTTGGGACGGGGCGCGGGACATCTGGGCACTGAAGCTTTCTTT